This T cell receptor (beta chain) was retrieved from a study of monozygotic twins with inflammatory bowel disease. The UMIs carried a 6-nucleotide sample barcode, and they were added by template switching. Nested amplification of TCRalpha and TCRbeta cDNA involved two PCRs of roughly 17 and 9 cycles. From the 5' RACE reads, TCRdb lists one entry per CDR3 protein and no DNA. The listing contains roughly 160,000 distinct CDR3 sequences. General observations from the study: With inverse Simpson as the measure, TCRbeta diversity was lower in IBD patients than in healthy co-twins.

A roughly 2.5 ml blood sample was drawn per donor. Details on this clonotype: Antigen specificity is unknown.

The sequence derives from a human donor with ulcerative colitis or Crohn's disease, or a healthy co-twin of an affected twin (not recorded which). Sequenced input: blood.

Here the CDR3 reads CASRRQLTGELFF. The chain links TRBV6-5 to TRBJ2-2; the D call from TCRdb, TRBD1, cannot be confirmed without DNA. The CDR3 contains 13 residues. Germline values: CDR1 MNHEY, CDR2 SVGAGI.